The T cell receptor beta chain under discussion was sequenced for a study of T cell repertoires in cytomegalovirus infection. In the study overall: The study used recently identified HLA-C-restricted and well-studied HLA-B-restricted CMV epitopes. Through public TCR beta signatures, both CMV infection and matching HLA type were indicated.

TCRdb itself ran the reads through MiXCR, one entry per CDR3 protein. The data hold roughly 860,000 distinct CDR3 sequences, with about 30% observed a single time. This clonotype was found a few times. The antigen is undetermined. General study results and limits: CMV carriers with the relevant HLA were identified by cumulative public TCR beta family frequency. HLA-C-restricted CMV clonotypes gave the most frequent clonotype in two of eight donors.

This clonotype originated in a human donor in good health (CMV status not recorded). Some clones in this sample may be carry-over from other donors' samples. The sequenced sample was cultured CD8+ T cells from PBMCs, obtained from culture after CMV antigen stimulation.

In nucleotides, the CDR3 is TGCGCCTCCACCCGGGGACGGACTAATGAAAAACTGTTTTTT. Protein product: CASTRGRTNEKLFF. V is TRBV4-1 and J is TRBJ1-4; D is possibly TRBD1 (5 bases). Germline V lookup: CDR1 MGHRA, CDR2 YSYEKL. The CDR3 contains 14 residues. Trimming took 11 bases from V and 2 from J, leaving 15 bases between them.